Listed here are 24 T cell receptor beta chains from one sample, sequenced in a study of cytomegalovirus exposure and HLA in healthy donors (dated by TCRdb to 2016 to 2017). Receptor libraries were prepared by the immunoSEQ multiplex PCR assay. For the multiplex PCR, a mixture combining 60 forward primers for TCR Vbeta segments and 13 reverse primers for TCR Jbeta segments was used. The clones in this table, taken by TCRdb from immuneACCESS, are in-frame only. Not every clone is retained; where verified, under half of the shortfall comes from an unresolved V gene, and the cause of the rest is unknown. The table for this sample lists about 59,000 clones; just under 75% of them were counted only once. The ten biggest clones cover approximately 6.3% of the sample. Source material: PBMCs. These receptors all come from a man aged 25-40 years in good health and CMV-seropositive.

This clone was seen a few times. This chain links TRBV4-2 with TRBJ1-6; D gene ambiguous. Trimming removed 0 bases at V and 13 bases at J, with 19 bases between. The CDR3 extends over 16 amino acids. Germline CDR1 LGHNA, CDR2 YNFKEQ. The CDR3 spells CASSQDDGGFPSPLHF. For the CDR3, the DNA is TGTGCCAGCAGCCAAGATGATGGCGGCTTTCCGTCTCCCCTCCACTTT.

This clone appeared a few times. This chain uses TRBV12-1 with TRBJ2-3; TRBD2 is the table's D call, not checked against the DNA. TRBV12-1 is a recognized pseudogene. The CDR3 spans 16 residues. CDR3 protein: CASSSRGGDSTDTQYF. The CDR3 DNA is TGTGCCAGCAGCTCCCGGGGGGGGGATAGCACAGATACGCAGTATTTT.

This chain connects TRBV28 to TRBJ2-5; 8 positions agree with TRBD1. CDR3 size: 16 residues. The J segment lost 2 bases and the V segment lost 5 bases, leaving 10 bases of the junction unmatched. CDR1 MDHEN and CDR2 SYDVKM come from the germline V gene. CDR3 DNA sequence: TGTGCCAGCAGTATCCACGGGACAGGCATACAAGAGACCCAGTACTTC. This encodes CASSIHGTGIQETQYF.

The gene calls are TRBV5-1 and TRBJ2-2; 7 bases align to TRBD1. With 0 bases clipped from V and 3 bases from J, the junction kept 2 bases outside the gene matches. The germline CDR1 and CDR2 sequences are SGHRS and YFSETQ. This CDR3 spans 15 amino acids. The CDR3 DNA follows: TGCGCCAGCAGCTTGGGACAGGGCGACACCGGGGAGCTGTTTTTT. It encodes CASSLGQGDTGELFF.

The V gene is TRBV27, the J gene TRBJ2-1, with a weak D call TRBD1 (5 bases). V lost 2 bases, J lost 6 bases, and 14 bases lay in between. The CDR3 runs to 15 residues. Germline V lookup: CDR1 MNHEY, CDR2 SMNVEV (reference sequence). CDR3 sequence: CASSLRRGGSNEQFF. In DNA, the CDR3 is TGTGCCAGCAGTTTAAGAAGGGGTGGCTCCAATGAGCAGTTCTTC.

The CDR3 region has the DNA TGTGCCAGCAGTGTACTCGGGAACAGGGGTGCGACCGGGGAGCTGTTTTTT. Its protein product is CASSVLGNRGATGELFF. The chain uses TRBV2 and TRBJ2-2, with 7 bases identical to TRBD1. The germline V gene encodes CDR1 SNHLY and CDR2 FYNNEI. The J segment lost 5 bases and the V segment lost 4 bases, leaving 13 bases of the junction unmatched. The CDR3 has 17 residues.

This sequence joins TRBV30 and TRBJ1-2; tentative D call: TRBD1 (5 bases). Trimming took 4 bases from V and 2 from J, leaving 20 bases between them. Germline assignment: CDR1 GTSNPN and CDR2 SVGIG (reference sequence). There are 16 residues in the CDR3. As DNA, the CDR3 is TGTGCCTGGATCCCCGGGTGGGGCGCCGGCAACTATGGCTACACCTTC. Translating gives CAWIPGWGAGNYGYTF.

This chain uses TRBV27 with TRBJ2-3; 7 bases align to TRBD2. J gave up 6 bases and V 5 bases, and 8 bases lay outside the gene matches. CDR1 is MNHEY, CDR2 SMNVEV, per germline (reference sequence). The CDR3 spans 14 residues. The CDR3 DNA reads as TGTGCCAGCAGTACCCGACTAGCTGTGGATACGCAGTATTTT. Protein product: CASSTRLAVDTQYF.

This clone occurred once. CDR3 amino acids: CASSQIRQLVNEKLFF. As DNA, the CDR3 is TGTGCCAGCAGCCAAATCCGACAGCTTGTTAATGAAAAACTGTTTTTT. The rearrangement uses TRBV5-6 and TRBJ1-4; maybe TRBD1 (5 bases). The germline V gene encodes CDR1 SGHDT and CDR2 YYEEEE. The V end was cut by 4 bases, the J end by 4 bases, with 17 bases between. The CDR3 is 16 residues long. Complete variable domain (other parts from reference TRBV5-6 and TRBJ1-4): DAGVTQSPTHLIKTRGQQVTLRCSPKSGHDTVSWYQQALGQGPQFIFQYYEEEERQRGNFPDRFSGHQFPNYSSELNVNALLLGDSALYLCASSQIRQLVNEKLFFGSGTQLSVL.

This rearrangement joins TRBV5-4 to TRBJ1-2; D gene unclear. CDR1 SGHNT and CDR2 YYREEE come from the germline V gene (reference sequence). There are 13 residues in the CDR3. V lost 2 bases to trimming and J lost 5 bases, with 10 bases between them. The CDR3, as DNA: TGTGCCAGCAGCTTAGAGAGGGCTTATGGCTACACCTTC. Amino acids: CASSLERAYGYTF.

This chain uses TRBV14 with TRBJ2-5, with D unclear. Germline values: CDR1 SGHDN, CDR2 FVKESK. This CDR3 contains 13 residues. Trimming cost V 2 bases and J 7 bases, with 11 bases left between them. The CDR3 region is CASSQMSSGTQYF. CDR3 bases: TGTGCCAGCAGCCAAATGAGTTCTGGGACCCAGTACTTC.

The V gene is TRBV5-4, the J gene TRBJ2-3, with D possibly being TRBD2 (7 bases). The germline V gene encodes CDR1 SGHNT and CDR2 YYREEE (reference sequence). The CDR3 consists of 15 residues. V shed 4 bases and J shed 2 bases, with 14 bases lying between them. The CDR3 is CASSLRGADTDTQYF. The CDR3 nucleotides are TGTGCCAGCAGCCTACGGGGGGCCGACACAGATACGCAGTATTTT.

The gene calls are TRBV9 and TRBJ1-2, with 8 bases fitting TRBD1. Losses at the gene ends were 1 base for V and 3 bases for J; bases not matched to a gene: 5. This CDR3 is 15 amino acids long. Germline CDR1 SGDLS, CDR2 YYNGEE. CDR3 bases: TGTGCCAGCAGCGTACACCCGACAGGGGACTATGGCTACACCTTC. The encoded protein is CASSVHPTGDYGYTF.

The chain employs TRBV12-5 and TRBJ1-1; no definite D call. Trimming removed 1 base from V and 1 base from J, with 7 bases in between. This CDR3 spans 14 amino acids. The germline CDR1 and CDR2 sequences are LGHNT and FRNRAP. CDR3 sequence reads: CASGLDPGNTEAFF. The CDR3 DNA reads as TGTGCTAGTGGTTTGGACCCGGGGAACACTGAAGCTTTCTTT.

V gene TRBV4-2 combines with J gene TRBJ2-3; 7 nucleotides line up with TRBD2. This CDR3 is 17 amino acids long. Germline V gene sequence: CDR1 LGHNA, CDR2 YNFKEQ. Germline trimming cut 1 base from V and 2 bases from J; bases unmatched to any gene: 9. This CDR3 reads CASSQVSGGSYTDTQYF. CDR3 sequence (DNA): TGTGCCAGCAGCCAAGTCTCAGGCGGGAGCTACACAGATACGCAGTATTTT.

The J gene is TRBJ2-5, the V gene TRBV5-5; 11 bases map to TRBD2. The V gene end was trimmed by 4 bases and the J gene end by 4 bases; junction bases not matched to a gene: 6. Germline V gene lookup returns CDR1 SGHKS and CDR2 YYEKEE (reference sequence). This CDR3 is 15 amino acids long. CDR3 sequence reads: CASSVTSGVGETQYF. CDR3 nucleotide sequence: TGTGCCAGCAGCGTGACTAGCGGGGTCGGAGAGACCCAGTACTTC.

The rearrangement links TRBV9 to TRBJ2-1; D gene uncertain. Germline V gene sequence: CDR1 SGDLS, CDR2 YYNGEE. The CDR3 has 15 residues. Trimming took 4 bases from V and 8 from J, leaving 19 bases between them. The CDR3 DNA follows: TGTGCCAGCAGCACCAGACATTTACCTGGCGATGAGCAGTTCTTC. Residues: CASSTRHLPGDEQFF.

This clone was picked up a small number of times. CDR3 bases: TGTGCCAGCAGTTTATCTCGGGGTGTTGCTTTCTTT. Protein sequence: CASSLSRGVAFF. The J gene is TRBJ1-1, the V gene TRBV27; D call uncertain. CDR3 length equals 12 residues. Per germline, CDR1 MNHEY and CDR2 SMNVEV (reference sequence). V was cut by 0 bases and J by 11 bases, with 10 bases left in between.

This clone was picked up a small number of times. The chain combines TRBV5-6 with TRBJ1-2, with TRBD1 identical over 9 bases. J gave up 0 bases and V 4 bases, and 10 bases lay outside the gene matches. The V gene's germline CDR1 is SGHDT and CDR2 YYEEEE. The CDR3 loop spans 17 amino acids. This CDR3 reads CASSLPGQGTSNYGYTF. The CDR3 DNA is TGTGCCAGCAGCCTTCCCGGACAGGGGACTTCTAACTATGGCTACACCTTC.

The CDR3: CATARTGGFTEAFF. The CDR3 DNA reads as TGTGCCACCGCACGTACAGGGGGATTCACTGAAGCTTTCTTT. This chain joins TRBV15 and TRBJ1-1; 8 bases are shared with TRBD1. The CDR3 is made up of 14 amino acids. J lost 4 bases, V lost 8 bases, and 9 bases had no gene match. Germline values: CDR1 LNHNV, CDR2 YYDKDF (reference sequence).

This clone was observed a few times. This chain connects TRBV7-9 to TRBJ1-5, with D possibly TRBD1 on 5 matching bases. The V gene lost 0 bases and the J gene lost 1 base, with 10 bases spanning the gap. Germline V gene sequence: CDR1 SEHNR, CDR2 FQNEAQ (reference sequence). The CDR3 extends over 16 amino acids. In DNA, the CDR3 is TGTGCCAGCAGCTTAGCGGGGCCAGGGAGCAATCAGCCCCAGCATTTT. Protein product: CASSLAGPGSNQPQHF.

The chain has TRBV7-9 and TRBJ1-1; D gene uncertain. V was trimmed by 5 bases and J by 1 base, leaving 14 bases between them. Germline values: CDR1 SEHNR, CDR2 FQNEAQ (reference sequence). This CDR3 is built from 15 residues. CDR3 amino acids: CASSPEGLRNTEAFF. CDR3 DNA: TGTGCCAGCAGCCCAGAAGGACTGAGGAACACTGAAGCTTTCTTT.

V gene TRBV28 combines with J gene TRBJ1-1; D unclear. Per the germline V gene, CDR1 is MDHEN and CDR2 is SYDVKM. There are 13 residues in the CDR3. V was trimmed by 2 bases and J by 0 bases, leaving 4 bases between them. The CDR3 loop is CASSLNMNTEAFF. CDR3 nucleotides: TGTGCCAGCAGTTTAAACATGAACACTGAAGCTTTCTTT.

CDR3 in DNA: TGTGCCAGCTCACCAGGGAACAAACGGAGGGACGAGCAGTACTTC. It translates to CASSPGNKRRDEQYF. The chain is built from TRBV18 and TRBJ2-7, with D possibly being TRBD2 (6 bases). CDR1 and CDR2 (germline): KGHSH, LQKENI. The CDR3 spans 15 residues. V was cut by 2 bases and J by 5 bases, with 16 bases left in between.